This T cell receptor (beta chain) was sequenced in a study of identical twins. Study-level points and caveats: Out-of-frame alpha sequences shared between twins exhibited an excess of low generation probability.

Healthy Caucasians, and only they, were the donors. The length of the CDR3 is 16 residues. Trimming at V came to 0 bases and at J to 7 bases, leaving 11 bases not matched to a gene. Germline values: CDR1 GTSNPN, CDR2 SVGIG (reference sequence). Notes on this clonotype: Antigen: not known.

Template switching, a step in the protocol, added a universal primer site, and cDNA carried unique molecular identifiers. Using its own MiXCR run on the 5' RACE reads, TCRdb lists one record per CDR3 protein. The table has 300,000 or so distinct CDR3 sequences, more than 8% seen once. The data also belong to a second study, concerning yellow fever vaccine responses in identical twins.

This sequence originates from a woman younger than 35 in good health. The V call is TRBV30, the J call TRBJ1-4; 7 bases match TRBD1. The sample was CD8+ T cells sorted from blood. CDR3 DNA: TGTGCCTGGAGTGTAGATTTGGGATACAGGGGTGAAAAACTGTTTTTT. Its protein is CAWSVDLGYRGEKLFF.